Sequencing of this TCR beta chain was carried out in a study of blood T cells in healthy people across ages. Study findings and constraints: Naive T cell percentage showed a strong correlation with TCR beta diversity.

Using a J-beta primer mix together with a sample-barcoded 5' primer, a second PCR was run for about 7 to 12 cycles. In TCRdb, the 5' RACE reads were re-called with MiXCR into one record per CDR3 protein. The sample yields more than 800,000 distinct CDR3 sequences, 40% to 50% seen once. Unmatched junction bases numbered 4, after V lost 5 bases and J lost 1 base. In germline, CDR1 is LNHDA, CDR2 SQIVND (reference sequence). CDR3 length: 17 residues. In regard to this clonotype: Antigen: not known.

Donation came from healthy Caucasian individuals in Russia who were aged about 6 to 95. The sample consisted of blood. The chain couples TRBV19 to TRBJ2-6; 11 bases fit TRBD1. The clonotype originates from a woman aged 55-75 years in good health. For the CDR3, the DNA is TGTGCCAGTAGTCCGGGACAGGGGGAGTCTGGGGCCAACGTCCTGACTTTC. Translation: CASSPGQGESGANVLTF.